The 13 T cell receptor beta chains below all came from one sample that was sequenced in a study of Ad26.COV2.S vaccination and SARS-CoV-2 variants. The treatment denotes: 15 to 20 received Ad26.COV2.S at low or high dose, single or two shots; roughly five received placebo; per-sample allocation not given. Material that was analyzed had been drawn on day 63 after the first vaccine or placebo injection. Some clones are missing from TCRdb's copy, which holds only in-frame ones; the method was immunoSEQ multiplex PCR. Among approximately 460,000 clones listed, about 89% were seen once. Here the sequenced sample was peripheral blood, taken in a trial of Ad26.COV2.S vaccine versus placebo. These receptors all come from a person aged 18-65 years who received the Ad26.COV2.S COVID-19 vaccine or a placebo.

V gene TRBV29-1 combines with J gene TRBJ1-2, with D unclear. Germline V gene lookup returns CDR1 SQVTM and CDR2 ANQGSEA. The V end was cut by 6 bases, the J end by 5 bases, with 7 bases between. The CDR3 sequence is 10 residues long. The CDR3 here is CSVRTYGYTF. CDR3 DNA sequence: TGCAGCGTCCGGACGTATGGCTACACCTTC.

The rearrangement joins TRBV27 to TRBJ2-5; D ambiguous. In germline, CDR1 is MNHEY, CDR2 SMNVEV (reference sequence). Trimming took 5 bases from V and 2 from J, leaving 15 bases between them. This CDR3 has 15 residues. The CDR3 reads CASSPGSTPQETQYF. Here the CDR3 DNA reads TGTGCCAGCAGTCCAGGTTCTACCCCACAAGAGACCCAGTACTTC.

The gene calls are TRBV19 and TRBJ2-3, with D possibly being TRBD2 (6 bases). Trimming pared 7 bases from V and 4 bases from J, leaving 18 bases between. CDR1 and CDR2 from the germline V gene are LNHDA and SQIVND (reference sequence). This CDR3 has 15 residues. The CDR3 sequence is CASTSLAEAPDTQYF. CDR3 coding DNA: TGTGCCAGTACCTCCTTAGCGGAGGCCCCAGATACGCAGTATTTT.

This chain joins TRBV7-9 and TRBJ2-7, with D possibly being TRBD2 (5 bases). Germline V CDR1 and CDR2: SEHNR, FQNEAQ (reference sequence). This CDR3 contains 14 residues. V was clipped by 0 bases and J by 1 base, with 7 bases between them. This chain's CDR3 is CASSLAERSYEQYF. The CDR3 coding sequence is TGTGCCAGCAGCTTAGCTGAGCGGTCCTACGAGCAGTACTTC.

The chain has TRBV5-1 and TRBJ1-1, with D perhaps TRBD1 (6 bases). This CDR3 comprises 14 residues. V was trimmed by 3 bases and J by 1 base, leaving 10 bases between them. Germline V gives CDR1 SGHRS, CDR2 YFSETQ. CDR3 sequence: CASSSTGRNTEAFF. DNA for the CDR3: TGCGCCAGCAGCTCGACAGGAAGGAACACTGAAGCTTTCTTT. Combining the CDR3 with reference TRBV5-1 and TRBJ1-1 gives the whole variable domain KAGVTQTPRYLIKTRGQQVTLSCSPISGHRSVSWYQQTPGQGLQFLFEYFSETQRNKGNFPGRFSGRQFSNSRSEMNVSTLELGDSALYLCASSSTGRNTEAFFGQGTRLTVV.

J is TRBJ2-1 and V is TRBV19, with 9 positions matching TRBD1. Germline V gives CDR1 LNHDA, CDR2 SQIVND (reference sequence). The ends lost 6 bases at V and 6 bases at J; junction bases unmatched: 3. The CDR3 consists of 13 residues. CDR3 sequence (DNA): TGTGCCAGTAGGACGACAGGGGGCAATGAGCAGTTCTTC. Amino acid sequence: CASRTTGGNEQFF.

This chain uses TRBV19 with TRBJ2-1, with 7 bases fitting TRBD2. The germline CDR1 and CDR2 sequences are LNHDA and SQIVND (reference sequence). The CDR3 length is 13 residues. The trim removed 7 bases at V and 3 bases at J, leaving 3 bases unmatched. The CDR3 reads CASMREGYNEQFF. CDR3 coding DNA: TGTGCCAGTATGAGGGAGGGCTACAATGAGCAGTTCTTC.

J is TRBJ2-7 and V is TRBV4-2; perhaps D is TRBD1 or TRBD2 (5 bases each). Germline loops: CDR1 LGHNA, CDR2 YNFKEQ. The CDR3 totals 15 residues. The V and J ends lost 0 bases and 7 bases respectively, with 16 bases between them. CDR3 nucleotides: TGTGCCAGCAGCCAAGAGGGACCTAACCCGAGGGAGCAGTACTTC. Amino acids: CASSQEGPNPREQYF.

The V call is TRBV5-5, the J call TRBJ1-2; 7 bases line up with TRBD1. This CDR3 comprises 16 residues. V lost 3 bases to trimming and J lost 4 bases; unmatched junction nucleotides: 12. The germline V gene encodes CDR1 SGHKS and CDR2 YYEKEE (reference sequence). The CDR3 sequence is CASSSQTGILSYGYTF. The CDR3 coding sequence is TGTGCCAGCAGCTCGCAGACAGGGATTCTTTCCTATGGCTACACCTTC.

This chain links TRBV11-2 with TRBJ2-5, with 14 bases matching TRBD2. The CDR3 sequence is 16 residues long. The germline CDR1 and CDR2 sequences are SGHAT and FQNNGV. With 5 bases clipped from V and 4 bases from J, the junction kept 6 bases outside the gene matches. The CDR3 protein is CASSRRTSGGSETQYF. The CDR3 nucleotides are TGTGCCAGCAGCAGACGGACTAGCGGGGGGTCAGAGACCCAGTACTTC.

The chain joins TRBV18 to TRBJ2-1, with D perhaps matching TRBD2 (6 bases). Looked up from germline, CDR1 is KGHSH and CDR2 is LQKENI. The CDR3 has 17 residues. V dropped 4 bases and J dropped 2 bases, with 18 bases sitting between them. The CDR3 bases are TGTGCCAGCTCACTTTATACTGGGGACTTAACCTACAATGAGCAGTTCTTC. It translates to CASSLYTGDLTYNEQFF.

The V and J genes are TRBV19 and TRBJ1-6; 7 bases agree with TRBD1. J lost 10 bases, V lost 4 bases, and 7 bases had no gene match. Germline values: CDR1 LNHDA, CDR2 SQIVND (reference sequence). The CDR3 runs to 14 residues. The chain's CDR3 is CASSSRQGGSPLHF. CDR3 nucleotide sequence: TGTGCCAGTAGTAGCCGACAGGGTGGATCACCCCTCCACTTT.

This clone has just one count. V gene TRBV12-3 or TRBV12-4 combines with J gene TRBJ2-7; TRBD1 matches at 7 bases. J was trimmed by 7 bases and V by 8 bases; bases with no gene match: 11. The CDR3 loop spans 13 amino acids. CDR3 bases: TGTGCCAGCGCACAGGGGCGTCCCGGGGAGCAGTACTTC. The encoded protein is CASAQGRPGEQYF.